These T cell receptor beta chains were read from a single sample in a study of shared clonotypes between healthy human individuals. Clones were sequenced by immunoSEQ multiplex PCR, and TCRdb holds only the in-frame ones, with some missing. Of 90,000 to 130,000 clones listed, around 68% are singletons. Sequencing used memory CD8+ T cells sorted from blood. The receptor source for this set is a woman aged 25-40 years in good health. Each CDR3 is given with its conserved first and last residue. Each record gives: D gene, J gene, clone size, V gene, CDR3 DNA, CDR3 protein. D genes are given only for firm matches. Size is omitted from some rows. Given values are once, few, many or a class for expanded clones.

D gene: TRBD2
J gene: TRBJ2-5
clone size: .
V gene: TRBV18
CDR3 DNA: TGTGCCAGCTCGTTTAGCGGGACGGGGGAGACCCAGTACTTC
CDR3 protein: CASSFSGTGETQYF

D gene: .
J gene: TRBJ1-2
clone size: once
V gene: TRBV4-1
CDR3 DNA: TGCGCCAGCAGCCAAGAGCCAGGGAGGGACTATGGCTACACCTTC
CDR3 protein: CASSQEPGRDYGYTF

D gene: TRBD2
J gene: TRBJ2-7
clone size: .
V gene: TRBV27
CDR3 DNA: TGTGCCAGCAGACCCGGGAGGGGACTCCTCGACGAGCAGTACTTC
CDR3 protein: CASRPGRGLLDEQYF

D gene: TRBD1
J gene: TRBJ1-2
clone size: few
V gene: TRBV11-2
CDR3 DNA: TGTGCCAGCAGCTTAGATGTCGGTGGAGGGGGCGTCGCTGGCTACACCTTC
CDR3 protein: CASSLDVGGGGVAGYTF

D gene: .
J gene: TRBJ2-7
clone size: .
V gene: TRBV6-6
CDR3 DNA: TGTGCCAGCAGTTACGGGCGGGACTCCTACGAGCAGTACTTC
CDR3 protein: CASSYGRDSYEQYF

D gene: .
J gene: TRBJ2-1
clone size: .
V gene: TRBV27
CDR3 DNA: TGTGCCAGCAGTTCAACGGAAGGGCCCGCCTACAATGAGCAGTTCTTC
CDR3 protein: CASSSTEGPAYNEQFF

D gene: TRBD1
J gene: TRBJ2-7
clone size: .
V gene: TRBV10-2
CDR3 DNA: TGCGCCAGCACCGAAAGGAGACAGGGGGGTATACACGAGCAGTACTTC
CDR3 protein: CASTERRQGGIHEQYF

D gene: .
J gene: TRBJ2-3
clone size: many
V gene: TRBV25-1
CDR3 DNA: TGTGCCAGCAGTGAAGGGGATACTAGCACAGATACGCAGTATTTT
CDR3 protein: CASSEGDTSTDTQYF

D gene: TRBD2
J gene: TRBJ2-1
clone size: few
V gene: TRBV7-9
CDR3 DNA: TGTGCCAGCAGAGGACTAGCGGGAGGTTATGAGCAGTTCTTC
CDR3 protein: CASRGLAGGYEQFF

D gene: .
J gene: TRBJ1-1
clone size: many
V gene: TRBV28
CDR3 DNA: TGTGCCACCCAGGGGCAGATGAACACTGAAGCTTTCTTT
CDR3 protein: CATQGQMNTEAFF

D gene: TRBD2
J gene: TRBJ2-3
clone size: .
V gene: TRBV15
CDR3 DNA: TGTGCCACCAGCAGAGACCTACGGGGGTTGCTAGCGGGTCCGACGCAGTATTTT
CDR3 protein: CATSRDLRGLLAGPTQYF

D gene: .
J gene: TRBJ2-7
clone size: .
V gene: TRBV28
CDR3 DNA: TGTGCCCATGGTACGGGGTACTACGAGCAGTACTTC
CDR3 protein: CAHGTGYYEQYF

D gene: TRBD1
J gene: TRBJ2-2
clone size: .
V gene: TRBV11-2
CDR3 DNA: TGTGCCAGCAGCTTAGATCCTTGGGGGACAGGGGGCACCGGGGAGCTGTTTTTT
CDR3 protein: CASSLDPWGTGGTGELFF

D gene: .
J gene: TRBJ1-1
clone size: .
V gene: TRBV28
CDR3 DNA: TGTGCCAGCAGCGGCCACCTGGGGGCTACTGAAGCTTTCTTT
CDR3 protein: CASSGHLGATEAFF

D gene: .
J gene: TRBJ1-2
clone size: few
V gene: TRBV27
CDR3 DNA: TGTGCCAGCAGTCCGTCCGCAAACTATGGCTACACCTTC
CDR3 protein: CASSPSANYGYTF

D gene: .
J gene: TRBJ2-7
clone size: .
V gene: TRBV19
CDR3 DNA: TGTGCCACCGCCGGGCACCTTCCCTACGAGCAGTACTTC
CDR3 protein: CATAGHLPYEQYF

D gene: TRBD2
J gene: TRBJ2-7
clone size: .
V gene: TRBV25-1
CDR3 DNA: TGTGCCAGCAGTGAATCCAAGACTAGCGGGAGGAATACCTACGAGCAGTACTTC
CDR3 protein: CASSESKTSGRNTYEQYF

D gene: TRBD1
J gene: TRBJ2-7
clone size: many
V gene: TRBV14
CDR3 DNA: TGTGCCAGCAGCCTACGTGACAGGGGATCCTACGAGCAGTACTTC
CDR3 protein: CASSLRDRGSYEQYF

D gene: TRBD1
J gene: TRBJ2-5
clone size: .
V gene: TRBV7-8
CDR3 DNA: TGTGCCAGCAGCTCCCCCCCCGGGACAGGGTGGCAAGAGACCCAGTACTTC
CDR3 protein: CASSSPPGTGWQETQYF

D gene: .
J gene: TRBJ2-7
clone size: few
V gene: TRBV4-2
CDR3 DNA: TGTGCCAGCAGCCAGGACTCGGCAGTAGCCTCGTACGAGCAGTACTTC
CDR3 protein: CASSQDSAVASYEQYF

D gene: .
J gene: TRBJ1-1
clone size: .
V gene: TRBV19
CDR3 DNA: TGTGCCAGTAGGGGAGCGGCTAGCAACACTGAAGCTTTCTTT
CDR3 protein: CASRGAASNTEAFF

D gene: .
J gene: TRBJ2-7
clone size: .
V gene: TRBV7-9
CDR3 DNA: TGTGCCAGCAGCTTAGCAGTTAACGAGCAGTACTTC
CDR3 protein: CASSLAVNEQYF

D gene: TRBD1
J gene: TRBJ1-1
clone size: few
V gene: TRBV19
CDR3 DNA: TGTGCCAGTAGACTTACAGGGGGAGGCACTGAAGCTTTCTTT
CDR3 protein: CASRLTGGGTEAFF

D gene: .
J gene: TRBJ2-6
clone size: .
V gene: TRBV15
CDR3 DNA: TGTGCCACCTCAGCGGCAGGGGACCTCTCTGGGGCCAACGTCCTGACTTTC
CDR3 protein: CATSAAGDLSGANVLTF

D gene: .
J gene: TRBJ1-2
clone size: .
V gene: TRBV6-5
CDR3 DNA: TGTGCCAGCAGTTTCTCTGCGCACTATGGCTACACCTTC
CDR3 protein: CASSFSAHYGYTF

D gene: .
J gene: TRBJ1-3
clone size: .
V gene: TRBV15
CDR3 DNA: TGTGCCACCTCGTTACCCTCCTCTGGAAACACCATATATTTT
CDR3 protein: CATSLPSSGNTIYF

D gene: .
J gene: TRBJ1-5
clone size: .
V gene: TRBV28
CDR3 DNA: TGTGCCAGCAGTTCTCAAAAAACAGGGTTAGCTCTCGGACAGCCCCAGCATTTT
CDR3 protein: CASSSQKTGLALGQPQHF

D gene: TRBD1
J gene: TRBJ1-4
clone size: many
V gene: TRBV5-1
CDR3 DNA: TGCGCCAGCAGCTTGTCAGGGGGCCGGGTGGATGATGAAAAACTGTTTTTT
CDR3 protein: CASSLSGGRVDDEKLFF

D gene: .
J gene: TRBJ1-2
clone size: .
V gene: TRBV28
CDR3 DNA: TGTGCCAGCAGGGCAAACGGACAGACCAATGGCTACACCTTC
CDR3 protein: CASRANGQTNGYTF

D gene: .
J gene: TRBJ2-2
clone size: few
V gene: TRBV7-6
CDR3 DNA: TGTGCCAGCAGCTCAAGACCAGAGGGGTCAGTTGCTGGGGAGCTGTTTTTT
CDR3 protein: CASSSRPEGSVAGELFF

D gene: .
J gene: TRBJ2-7
clone size: .
V gene: TRBV5-5
CDR3 DNA: TGTGCCAGCAGCCATCCCGGGACACTCTCCTACGAGCAGTACTTC
CDR3 protein: CASSHPGTLSYEQYF

D gene: TRBD1
J gene: TRBJ2-7
clone size: .
V gene: TRBV2
CDR3 DNA: TGTGCCAGCAGTGAAGGACAGGGGGCATACTACGAGCAGTACTTC
CDR3 protein: CASSEGQGAYYEQYF

D gene: TRBD1
J gene: TRBJ1-1
clone size: few
V gene: TRBV7-2
CDR3 DNA: TGTGCCAGCAGCCCAGGACAGGGATGGAACACTGAAGCTTTCTTT
CDR3 protein: CASSPGQGWNTEAFF

D gene: TRBD1
J gene: TRBJ1-1
clone size: .
V gene: TRBV18
CDR3 DNA: TGTGCCAGCTCACCCGACAGGGAGAACACTGAAGCTTTCTTT
CDR3 protein: CASSPDRENTEAFF

D gene: .
J gene: TRBJ2-7
clone size: once
V gene: TRBV5-8
CDR3 DNA: TGTGCCAGCAGCTTCCAGGGAACCTACGAGCAGTACTTC
CDR3 protein: CASSFQGTYEQYF

D gene: TRBD2
J gene: TRBJ2-7
clone size: .
V gene: TRBV13
CDR3 DNA: TGTGCCAGCAGCCCGATGACTAGCGGGGTGGGCTCCTACGAGCAGTACTTC
CDR3 protein: CASSPMTSGVGSYEQYF

D gene: .
J gene: TRBJ1-1
clone size: .
V gene: TRBV15
CDR3 DNA: TGTGCCACCAGCAGAAGGCAGGGCGGGAACACTGAAGCTTTCTTT
CDR3 protein: CATSRRQGGNTEAFF

D gene: TRBD2
J gene: TRBJ2-7
clone size: .
V gene: TRBV27
CDR3 DNA: TGTGCCAGCAGCCTAGCGGGGGGCACAAGCTCCTACGAGCAGTACTTC
CDR3 protein: CASSLAGGTSSYEQYF

D gene: .
J gene: TRBJ1-1
clone size: .
V gene: TRBV10-2
CDR3 DNA: TGCGCCAGCAGTGATGACCGGGGTGAAGCTTTCTTT
CDR3 protein: CASSDDRGEAFF

D gene: TRBD1
J gene: TRBJ2-7
clone size: .
V gene: TRBV6-5
CDR3 DNA: TGTGCCAGCAGTCGCGACAGGGGGTCGTTTGGCGAGCAGTACTTC
CDR3 protein: CASSRDRGSFGEQYF

D gene: .
J gene: TRBJ2-5
clone size: .
V gene: TRBV28
CDR3 DNA: TGTGCCAGCTCCGACGCTAGACAAGAGACCCAGTACTTC
CDR3 protein: CASSDARQETQYF

D gene: TRBD2
J gene: TRBJ2-3
clone size: .
V gene: TRBV28
CDR3 DNA: TGTGCCAGCGGGACTAGCGGGAGACCAGATACGCAGTATTTT
CDR3 protein: CASGTSGRPDTQYF

D gene: .
J gene: TRBJ2-7
clone size: .
V gene: TRBV9
CDR3 DNA: TGTGCCAGCAGCACACAGCCCGGACGGAGCACCTACGAGCAGTACTTC
CDR3 protein: CASSTQPGRSTYEQYF

D gene: .
J gene: TRBJ2-6
clone size: .
V gene: TRBV7-8
CDR3 DNA: TGTGCCAGCAGCGTACGTGGGTACCCACAAAGTCGGGCCAACGTCCTGACTTTC
CDR3 protein: CASSVRGYPQSRANVLTF

D gene: .
J gene: TRBJ2-7
clone size: .
V gene: TRBV11-3
CDR3 DNA: TGTGCCAGCAGTCCCATTCTCACTAGTCCCTACGAGCAGTACTTC
CDR3 protein: CASSPILTSPYEQYF

D gene: TRBD2
J gene: TRBJ2-3
clone size: .
V gene: TRBV6-6
CDR3 DNA: TGTGCCAGCAGTCCCCTAGCGGGAGGGACAGATACGCAGTATTTT
CDR3 protein: CASSPLAGGTDTQYF

D gene: TRBD2
J gene: TRBJ2-7
clone size: .
V gene: TRBV20-1
CDR3 DNA: TGCAGTGGGCGGGAGTCCTACGAGCAGTACTTC
CDR3 protein: CSGRESYEQYF

D gene: .
J gene: TRBJ2-1
clone size: .
V gene: TRBV19
CDR3 DNA: TGTGCCAGTAGTCTAACGGGACCCGAAGCCGACAATGAGCAGTTCTTC
CDR3 protein: CASSLTGPEADNEQFF

D gene: .
J gene: TRBJ2-3
clone size: few
V gene: TRBV4-2
CDR3 DNA: TGTGCCAGCAGCCAAGAGGAGGGTAGCGGCACAGATACGCAGTATTTT
CDR3 protein: CASSQEEGSGTDTQYF

D gene: TRBD2
J gene: TRBJ2-6
clone size: .
V gene: TRBV18
CDR3 DNA: TGTGCCAGCTCACCCTGGGGAGGGGACCTCTCTGGGGCCAACGTCCTGACTTTC
CDR3 protein: CASSPWGGDLSGANVLTF

D gene: TRBD2
J gene: TRBJ2-7
clone size: .
V gene: TRBV5-1
CDR3 DNA: TGCGCCAGCAGCCCCAACGGGGGGATTGGCGGCGAGCAGTACTTC
CDR3 protein: CASSPNGGIGGEQYF

D gene: TRBD2
J gene: TRBJ2-2
clone size: many
V gene: TRBV27
CDR3 DNA: TGTGCCAGCAGTTTAGGGCTAGCGGGAGGAGAGTGGAACACCGGGGAGCTGTTTTTT
CDR3 protein: CASSLGLAGGEWNTGELFF

D gene: .
J gene: TRBJ1-1
clone size: .
V gene: TRBV11-2
CDR3 DNA: TGTGCCAGCAGCTTAGTCTTCGGCAGGAGATCTTTCTTT
CDR3 protein: CASSLVFGRRSFF

D gene: TRBD2
J gene: TRBJ2-1
clone size: .
V gene: TRBV2
CDR3 DNA: TGTGCCAGCAGTAGCGGGAGGGCCGTCTGGGAGTTCTTC
CDR3 protein: CASSSGRAVWEFF

D gene: .
J gene: TRBJ2-7
clone size: few
V gene: TRBV7-8
CDR3 DNA: TGTGCCAGCAGCTTAGTTTCCGCGAGACACGAGCAGTACTTC
CDR3 protein: CASSLVSARHEQYF

D gene: TRBD2
J gene: TRBJ2-3
clone size: .
V gene: TRBV25-1
CDR3 DNA: TGTGCCAGCAGTGAATTGGGGGGGTCATCTAGCACAGATACGCAGTATTTT
CDR3 protein: CASSELGGSSSTDTQYF

D gene: TRBD2
J gene: TRBJ2-3
clone size: .
V gene: TRBV6-4
CDR3 DNA: TGTGCCAGCAGTGCCGGGACTAGCGGTGACACAGATACGCAGTATTTT
CDR3 protein: CASSAGTSGDTDTQYF

D gene: TRBD2
J gene: TRBJ2-2
clone size: .
V gene: TRBV4-1
CDR3 DNA: TGCGCCAGCAGCCAAGAGCGAGCGGGGGGCACCGGGGAGCTGTTTTTT
CDR3 protein: CASSQERAGGTGELFF